This TCR beta chain derives from a study of shared clonotypes between healthy human individuals. Sequenced by immunoSEQ multiplex PCR; TCRdb stores in-frame clones only, minus some. Of millions of clones in the sample, approximately 90% are singletons; the top ten hold 0.13% to 0.15%. This CDR3 region has 14 residues. V was clipped by 8 bases and J by 3 bases; unmatched bases: 9. In germline, CDR1 is MDHEN, CDR2 SYDVKM. On this clone itself: Its antigen is as yet unknown.

Findings and limits, study-wide: Enrolling few donors narrowed the genetic and exposure-history diversity that was represented. Despite large depth, rarefaction showed incomplete sorted-subset sequencing.

The sequence was collected from a man aged 18-30 years in good health. Sequencing input: naive CD4+ T cells sorted from blood. Subset here: CD45RA+ positively selected. The chain carries TRBV28 and TRBJ2-7, with TRBD1 identical over 8 bases. This chain's CDR3 is CASGSGQGSYEQYF. The CDR3 region has the DNA TGTGCCAGCGGATCCGGACAGGGAAGCTACGAGCAGTACTTC.